The 31 T cell receptor beta chains below come from one sample, sequenced in a study of CD8+ T cells in alopecia areata. As for treatment: oral pan-JAK inhibitor, 5-10 mg twice daily. Extracted from the samples, RNA was reverse transcribed into cDNA to serve as the sequencing template. Measured with immunoSEQ multiplex PCR; TCRdb has only the in-frame clones, and not every one. Here the sample spans about 220,000 clones, about 57% being singletons. The specimen was CD4+ T cells sorted from blood, collected at week 4, from a patient treated with tofacitinib. These receptors were collected from a human donor with alopecia areata.

The chain combines TRBV29-1 with TRBJ1-5, with 10 bases identical to TRBD1. Germline loops: CDR1 SQVTM, CDR2 ANQGSEA. Trimming took 6 bases from V and 7 from J; bases not matched to a gene: 9. The CDR3 spans 14 residues. CDR3 sequence reads: CSVGGQGGEQPQHF. In nucleotides, the CDR3 is TGCAGCGTAGGCGGACAGGGGGGGGAACAGCCCCAGCATTTT.

V is TRBV6-5 and J is TRBJ2-2; D is perhaps TRBD2 (6 bases). Per the germline V gene, CDR1 is MNHEY and CDR2 is SVGAGI. The CDR3 is 16 residues long. Trimming left V 4 bases short and J 6 bases short, with 18 bases between. This CDR3 is CASSSYRRPGAGELFF. DNA for the CDR3: TGTGCCAGCAGTTCCTATAGACGCCCGGGGGCCGGGGAGCTGTTTTTT.

There are a few counts of this clone. CDR3 loop: CASSSTGTGTDTQYF. The CDR3 bases are TGTGCCAGCAGTTCCACAGGGACGGGCACAGATACGCAGTATTTT. V usage is TRBV2 and J usage is TRBJ2-3; weak D call: TRBD1 (6 bases). This CDR3 contains 15 residues. The V gene's germline CDR1 is SNHLY and CDR2 FYNNEI. V lost 5 bases to trimming and J lost 1 base, with 13 bases between them.

This clone was seen a few times. The chain links TRBV29-1 to TRBJ1-1; a possible D gene is TRBD1 (5 bases). Trimming shortened V by 4 bases and J by 7 bases, and 13 bases separated the two germline ends. Germline CDR1 SQVTM, CDR2 ANQGSEA. The CDR3 runs 12 residues. CDR3 sequence (DNA): TGCAGCGTTGTGGGGGGTCGGCGTGAAGCTTTCTTT. Translation: CSVVGGRREAFF.

The CDR3 DNA reads as TGTGCCAGCAGTGAACAGGTTCCCGAAGGGACCCAGTACTTC. Translated, it gives CASSEQVPEGTQYF. The rearrangement joins TRBV14 to TRBJ2-5; D perhaps matches TRBD1 (5 bases). This CDR3 comprises 14 residues. Trimming stripped 6 bases from V and 7 bases from J, with 18 bases between. CDR1 SGHDN and CDR2 FVKESK come from the germline V gene.

J is TRBJ1-2 and V is TRBV4-2, with D hard to call. CDR3 length equals 13 residues. Germline V CDR1 and CDR2: LGHNA, YNFKEQ. V lost 2 bases to trimming and J lost 2 bases, with 6 bases between them. In DNA form, the CDR3 reads TGTGCCAGCAGCCAACCGCCGAACTATGGCTACACCTTC. It encodes CASSQPPNYGYTF.

The chain joins TRBV29-1 to TRBJ2-7; weak D call: TRBD2 (5 bases). The CDR3 length is 14 residues. The germline V and J ends were trimmed by 6 bases and 0 bases, with 15 bases remaining between them. Germline V gives CDR1 SQVTM, CDR2 ANQGSEA. The CDR3 loop is CSVLRTGSSYEQYF. The CDR3 nucleotides read TGCAGCGTCCTCAGGACGGGGAGCTCCTACGAGCAGTACTTC.

The rearrangement joins TRBV2 to TRBJ1-2; D is unclear. The CDR3 is 14 residues long. The germline CDR1 and CDR2 sequences are SNHLY and FYNNEI. The V end was cut by 2 bases, the J end by 4 bases, with 11 bases between. CDR3 residues: CASSESRGSYGYTF. The CDR3 DNA follows: TGTGCCAGCAGTGAAAGTAGAGGGAGCTATGGCTACACCTTC.

This clone occurred a few times. The rearrangement links TRBV29-1 to TRBJ2-1; 10 nucleotides agree with TRBD2. V lost 8 bases, J lost 3 bases, and 4 bases stayed unmatched. The CDR3 consists of 13 residues. The germline CDR1 and CDR2 sequences are SQVTM and ANQGSEA. CDR3 nucleotides: TGCAGCTATGAGCGGGGGGGCTACAATGAGCAGTTCTTC. Translating gives CSYERGGYNEQFF.

The rearrangement uses TRBV11-1 and TRBJ2-3, with 9 bases matching TRBD2. Trimming cost V 3 bases and J 1 base; bases outside gene matches: 5. Germline V gene data show CDR1 as SGHAT and CDR2 as FQDESV (reference sequence). CDR3 length: 16 amino acids. The CDR3 spells CASSLDQRGGTDTQYF. Written as DNA, the CDR3 is TGTGCCAGCAGCTTGGATCAGCGGGGGGGCACAGATACGCAGTATTTT. Together with reference TRBV11-1 and TRBJ2-3, the CDR3 gives the full variable domain: EAEVAQSPRYKITEKSQAVAFWCDPISGHATLYWYRQILGQGPELLVQFQDESVVDDSQLPKDRFSAERLKGVDSTLKIQPAELGDSAMYLCASSLDQRGGTDTQYFGPGTRLTVL.

This chain joins TRBV30 and TRBJ1-1; D not resolved. V lost 2 bases and J 3 bases, leaving 10 bases between the germline ends. This CDR3 has 13 residues. Looked up from germline, CDR1 is GTSNPN and CDR2 is SVGIG (reference sequence). CDR3: CAWSPRQDTEAFF. CDR3 nucleotides: TGTGCCTGGAGTCCCAGACAAGACACTGAAGCTTTCTTT.

This chain joins TRBV10-3 and TRBJ2-3; D uncertain. This CDR3 contains 12 residues. V lost 2 bases to trimming and J lost 2 bases, with 2 bases between them. Per the germline V gene, CDR1 is ENHRY and CDR2 is SYGVKD. CDR3 nucleotides: TGTGCCATCAGTGAGAACACAGATACGCAGTATTTT. Protein: CAISENTDTQYF.

The CDR3 reads CAIREPTGTDTQYF. The DNA of the CDR3 is TGTGCCATCAGGGAACCTACAGGCACAGATACGCAGTATTTT. The V call is TRBV10-3, the J call TRBJ2-3; D remains ambiguous. Trimming removed 6 bases from V and 1 base from J, with 11 bases in between. The CDR3 runs to 14 residues. The germline V gene encodes CDR1 ENHRY and CDR2 SYGVKD.

The rearrangement links TRBV7-2 to TRBJ2-6; D uncertain. Germline loops: CDR1 SGHTA, CDR2 FQGNSA. CDR3 length: 15 residues. Trimming shortened V by 3 bases and J by 4 bases, and 10 bases separated the two germline ends. The CDR3 DNA sequence: TGTGCCAGCAGCTTCGCCCCTAGAGGGGCCAACGTCCTGACTTTC. This gives the protein CASSFAPRGANVLTF. Variable domain in full (rest from reference TRBV7-2 and TRBJ2-6): GAGVSQSPSNKVTEKGKDVELRCDPISGHTALYWYRQSLGQGLEFLIYFQGNSAPDKSGLPSDRFSAERTGGSVSTLTIQRTQQEDSAVYLCASSFAPRGANVLTFGAGSRLTVL.

This clone occurred once. The chain uses TRBV30 and TRBJ1-5, with a possible D match to TRBD1 (5 bases). The CDR3 loop spans 13 amino acids. V lost 0 bases, J lost 9 bases, and 12 bases lay in between. Germline V gene sequence: CDR1 GTSNPN, CDR2 SVGIG (reference sequence). The CDR3 coding sequence is TGTGCCTGGAGTGTAGGCAGGGAAGGGCCCCAGCATTTT. This codes for CAWSVGREGPQHF.

The rearrangement uses TRBV7-2 and TRBJ2-5; possible D gene TRBD1, 6 bases. The germline V and J ends were trimmed by 5 bases and 5 bases, with 24 bases remaining between them. Germline V gene sequence: CDR1 SGHTA, CDR2 FQGNSA. The CDR3 loop spans 17 amino acids. The CDR3 loop is CASSPGSGTGLGETQYF. CDR3 coding DNA: TGTGCCAGCAGCCCAGGCTCCGGCACAGGGTTAGGGGAGACCCAGTACTTC.

V is TRBV5-6 and J is TRBJ2-4, with D perhaps matching TRBD1 (6 bases). The V gene lost 1 base and the J gene lost 3 bases, with 14 bases spanning the gap. The CDR3 has 16 residues. Germline assignment: CDR1 SGHDT and CDR2 YYEEEE. The CDR3 loop is CASSLPLGADKNIQYF. Written as DNA, the CDR3 is TGTGCCAGCAGCTTGCCTCTGGGGGCGGACAAAAACATTCAGTACTTC.

This clone has more than one count but fewer than ten. V usage is TRBV5-1 and J usage is TRBJ2-5, with D uncertain. This CDR3 contains 14 residues. Germline V gene sequence: CDR1 SGHRS, CDR2 YFSETQ. The V end was cut by 1 base, the J end by 0 bases, with 7 bases between. CDR3 region: CASSLKANQETQYF. In DNA, the CDR3 is TGCGCCAGCAGCTTGAAGGCAAACCAAGAGACCCAGTACTTC. The full variable domain, rest sourced from reference TRBV5-1 and TRBJ2-5, is KAGVTQTPRYLIKTRGQQVTLSCSPISGHRSVSWYQQTPGQGLQFLFEYFSETQRNKGNFPGRFSGRQFSNSRSEMNVSTLELGDSALYLCASSLKANQETQYFGPGTRLLVL.

The rearrangement links TRBV14 to TRBJ2-3; possible D gene TRBD1, 6 bases. V lost 0 bases and J lost 2, with 15 bases in between. This CDR3 contains 17 residues. Germline-derived CDR1 and CDR2 are SGHDN and FVKESK. The CDR3 sequence: CASSQDLRGRTTDTQYF. The CDR3 nucleotides are TGTGCCAGCAGCCAAGATCTCAGGGGCAGGACCACAGATACGCAGTATTTT.

The rearrangement links TRBV29-1 to TRBJ2-3, with 9 nucleotides matching TRBD1. The CDR3 spans 14 residues. The germline V gene encodes CDR1 SQVTM and CDR2 ANQGSEA. V lost 8 bases, J lost 3 bases, and 9 bases stayed unmatched. CDR3 DNA sequence: TGCAGCCTTAGACAGGGGACAGGGACAGATACGCAGTATTTT. It is translated as CSLRQGTGTDTQYF.

The chain recombines TRBV12-5 with TRBJ1-3; D is unclear. Trimming took off 7 bases at V and 4 bases at J, with 5 bases between the two ends. The CDR3 length is 11 residues. Germline assignment: CDR1 LGHNT and CDR2 FRNRAP. This CDR3 is CASVLGNTIYF. For the CDR3, the DNA is TGTGCTAGTGTCTTAGGAAACACCATATATTTT.

This clone showed up just a few times. The chain has TRBV30 and TRBJ1-6, with D uncertain. V was shortened by 3 bases and J by 6 bases, with 12 bases between the two germline ends. Germline loops: CDR1 GTSNPN, CDR2 SVGIG (reference sequence). CDR3 length: 14 amino acids. Here the CDR3 DNA reads TGTGCCTGGAGATCACAGCAATTTAATTCACCCCTCCACTTT. Protein: CAWRSQQFNSPLHF.

The chain combines TRBV18 with TRBJ1-2, with unresolved D. V was pared by 3 bases and J by 8 bases, with 16 bases between. The CDR3 covers 14 residues. Looked up from germline, CDR1 is KGHSH and CDR2 is LQKENI. CDR3 sequence: CASSPARAQAGYTF. As DNA, the CDR3 is TGTGCCAGCTCACCGGCTAGGGCTCAAGCGGGCTACACCTTC.

The chain links TRBV10-3 to TRBJ1-1, with D tentatively TRBD1 (6 bases). Trimming left V 8 bases short and J 1 base short, with 11 bases between. The germline CDR1 and CDR2 sequences are ENHRY and SYGVKD. There are 13 residues in the CDR3. The CDR3 loop reads CAIGGGTNTEAFF. The CDR3 coding sequence is TGTGCCATCGGTGGGGGCACGAACACTGAAGCTTTCTTT.

This chain connects TRBV29-1 to TRBJ2-2, with 8 bases aligning to TRBD2. Germline-derived CDR1 and CDR2 are SQVTM and ANQGSEA. The CDR3 consists of 17 residues. Trimming cost V 5 bases and J 4 bases; bases outside gene matches: 15. The CDR3 loop reads CSVRRGGGLAGTGELFF. In nucleotides, the CDR3 is TGCAGCGTTCGCCGAGGCGGAGGACTAGCTGGCACCGGGGAGCTGTTTTTT.

The chain combines TRBV30 with TRBJ1-2, with D hard to call. Germline V gene data show CDR1 as GTSNPN and CDR2 as SVGIG (reference sequence). The CDR3 consists of 14 residues. Trimming took 3 bases from V and 5 from J, leaving 16 bases between them. CDR3 sequence reads: CAWSPPPNLYGYTF. DNA of the CDR3: TGTGCCTGGAGCCCCCCGCCCAATCTTTATGGCTACACCTTC.

The CDR3 nucleotides are TGTGCCTTAGACCAAGGCCTTAAAGATACGCAGTATTTT. As protein: CALDQGLKDTQYF. The chain employs TRBV30 and TRBJ2-3; D gene unclear. CDR1 is GTSNPN, CDR2 SVGIG, per germline (reference sequence). The CDR3 has 13 residues. Trimming left V 7 bases short and J 5 bases short, with 16 bases between.

The table lists this clone with a few counts. The chain has TRBV30 and TRBJ2-5; D is ambiguous. Germline CDR1 and CDR2: GTSNPN and SVGIG (reference sequence). This CDR3 is 12 amino acids long. V dropped 3 bases and J dropped 5 bases, with 10 bases sitting between them. The CDR3, as DNA: TGTGCCTGGAGCCACAGTGGGGAGACCCAGTACTTC. It encodes CAWSHSGETQYF.

J is TRBJ2-4 and V is TRBV5-8, with TRBD2 as a possible D gene (5 bases). The CDR3 extends over 13 amino acids. Per germline, CDR1 SGHTS and CDR2 YDEGEE. V was pared by 6 bases and J by 9 bases, with 16 bases between. The CDR3 coding sequence is TGTGCCAGCACCAACCCCGGGGAACCCATTCAGTACTTC. Translation gives CASTNPGEPIQYF.

CDR3 sequence reads: CASSELGSRYF. For the CDR3, the DNA is TGTGCCAGCAGTGAATTAGGTAGTCGGTATTTT. This chain connects TRBV25-1 to TRBJ2-3; D is unclear. The germline V and J ends were trimmed by 1 base and 14 bases, with 10 bases remaining between them. There are 11 residues in the CDR3. Germline lookup yields CDR1 MGHDK and CDR2 SYGVNS. The whole variable domain, filled in from reference TRBV25-1 and TRBJ2-3, reads EADIYQTPRYLVIGTGKKITLECSQTMGHDKMYWYQQDPGMELHLIHYSYGVNSTEKGDLSSESTVSRIRTEHFPLTLESARPSHTSQYLCASSELGSRYFGPGTRLTVL.

The V call is TRBV29-1, the J call TRBJ2-5; 7 positions match TRBD1. The CDR3 consists of 13 residues. Germline V gene lookup returns CDR1 SQVTM and CDR2 ANQGSEA. V trimming: 4 bases; J trimming: 4 bases; junction bases outside the gene matches: 6. The CDR3 is CSVAGQRGETQYF. In DNA form, the CDR3 reads TGCAGCGTTGCGGGACAGAGGGGAGAGACCCAGTACTTC.